These 17 T cell receptor beta chains share one sample of origin, sequenced in a study of T cells in Graves' hyperthyroidism and ophthalmopathy. Using RNA transcripts as the source, TCR beta CDR3 regions were amplified. RT-PCR in the first round (using the HTBI primer set) targeted the TCR CDR3. TCRdb redid the calling of the multiplex PCR reads with MiXCR, one entry per CDR3 protein. The sample lists 45,000 to 50,000 distinct CDR3 sequences, 49% occurring once. The source material was peripheral blood or thyroid tissue (not recorded which). The receptors originated from a woman in her 50s with Graves' hyperthyroidism.

V and J are TRBV16 and TRBJ1-2; a possible D gene is TRBD1 (5 bases). CDR1 and CDR2 from the germline V gene are KGHSY and FQNENV. The CDR3 sequence is 15 residues long. The ends were cut back, 1 base at V and 2 bases at J, with 11 bases in the middle. The CDR3 loop reads CASSQFRGGNYGYTF. CDR3 bases: TGTGCCAGCAGCCAATTCCGGGGGGGAAACTATGGCTACACCTTC.

V is TRBV9 and J is TRBJ1-3, with TRBD1 matching over 7 bases. Germline values: CDR1 SGDLS, CDR2 YYNGEE. This CDR3 spans 18 amino acids. The DNA for the CDR3 is TGTGCTAGAGAAGCGGGGACAGCCTCCTACTTCTCTGGAAACACCATATATTTT. Translating it yields CAREAGTASYFSGNTIYF.

The chain is built from TRBV11-2 and TRBJ2-2; D is unresolved. V lost 2 bases and J 5 bases, leaving 9 bases between the germline ends. CDR1 and CDR2 (germline): SGHAT, FQNNGV. This CDR3 region has 14 residues. The chain's CDR3 is CASSLLTLTGELFF. The CDR3 coding sequence is TGTGCCAGCAGCTTATTAACTCTGACCGGGGAGCTGTTTTTT.

V usage is TRBV29-1 and J usage is TRBJ1-1; TRBD1 might be the D (5 bases). CDR1 and CDR2 from the germline V gene are SQVTM and ANQGSEA. Trimming pared 3 bases from V and 1 base from J, leaving 9 bases between. The CDR3 is 13 amino acids. The CDR3 here is CSVDLQGNTEAFF. The CDR3 coding sequence is TGCAGCGTTGATCTCCAGGGGAACACTGAAGCTTTCTTT.

In this sample, this clonotype turned up many times. The chain links TRBV3-1 to TRBJ2-3; D unclear. Trimming cost V 5 bases and J 7 bases, with 7 bases left between them. Germline assignment: CDR1 LGHDT and CDR2 YNNKEL (reference sequence). The CDR3 has 11 amino acids. CDR3 residues: CASSRGNTQYF. The CDR3 nucleotides are TGTGCCAGCAGCAGAGGTAATACGCAGTATTTT.

The chain recombines TRBV20-1 with TRBJ1-3; the D is unclear. The CDR3 consists of 12 residues. CDR1 DFQATT and CDR2 SNEGSKA come from the germline V gene (reference sequence). V lost 2 bases and J lost 10, with 12 bases in between. CDR3 sequence: CSARLAGNTIYF. The CDR3 DNA reads TGCAGTGCTAGACTAGCGGGTAATACCATATATTTT.

The chain links TRBV7-9 to TRBJ1-5, with D possibly being TRBD1 (5 bases). The germline V and J ends were trimmed by 1 base and 5 bases, with 15 bases remaining between them. The V gene's germline CDR1 is SEHNR and CDR2 FQNEAQ (reference sequence). The CDR3 contains 16 residues. The CDR3 here is CASSLEFSTGDQPQHF. The DNA of the CDR3 is TGTGCCAGCAGCTTAGAGTTCAGTACAGGTGATCAGCCCCAGCATTTT.

This clonotype was seen at least ten times. J is TRBJ2-7 and V is TRBV5-8; 11 bases fit TRBD2. The germline gives CDR1 SGHTS, CDR2 YDEGEE. V lost 0 bases and J lost 2; bases outside the gene matches: 1. The CDR3 length is 15 residues. CDR3 bases: TGTGCCAGCAGCTTGGGGGGACTAGCGGCCTACGAGCAGTACTTC. Translation: CASSLGGLAAYEQYF.

As for this clonotype: Germline is not matched at one junction end, which may reflect a read error. J is TRBJ1-5 and V is TRBV7-2; the D is unclear. CDR1 and CDR2 (germline): SGHTA, FQGNSA. The CDR3 totals 15 residues. CDR3 loop: CASSSGGYSNQPRHF. Written as DNA, the CDR3 is TGTGCCAGCAGCTCAGGAGGGTATAGCAATCAGCCCCGGCATTTT.

The CDR3 coding sequence is TGTGCCAGCAGCTTAGGCGGGACATTCACTGAAGCTTTCTTT. This sequence encodes CASSLGGTFTEAFF. This rearrangement joins TRBV7-6 to TRBJ1-1; a possible D gene is TRBD1 (6 bases). Germline loops: CDR1 SGHVS, CDR2 FNYEAQ. The germline V and J ends were trimmed by 1 base and 4 bases, with 10 bases remaining between them. The CDR3 covers 14 residues.

This clonotype was picked up many times. This chain links TRBV27 with TRBJ1-4; weak D call: TRBD1 (5 bases). Germline values: CDR1 MNHEY, CDR2 SMNVEV (reference sequence). Trimming shortened V by 1 base and J by 6 bases, and 9 bases separated the two germline ends. The CDR3 consists of 14 residues. CDR3 coding DNA: TGTGCCAGCAGTTTATACAGGAGCGATGAAAAACTGTTTTTT. This codes for CASSLYRSDEKLFF.

The chain combines TRBV7-9 with TRBJ2-7, with 7 bases identical to TRBD1. The germline V gene has CDR1 SEHNR and CDR2 FQNEAQ (reference sequence). The CDR3 covers 15 residues. V lost 2 bases to trimming and J lost 4 bases; unmatched junction nucleotides: 8. The CDR3 bases are TGTGCCAGCAGCTTACTTAGCTACAGGGGATACGAGCAGTACTTC. Its translation: CASSLLSYRGYEQYF.

This clonotype came up once. The chain is built from TRBV20-1 and TRBJ1-5; TRBD1 aligns across 7 bases. V was pared by 4 bases and J by 2 bases, with 5 bases of the junction left unmatched. This CDR3 contains 14 residues. In germline, CDR1 is DFQATT, CDR2 SNEGSKA (reference sequence). CDR3 loop: CSATRDSRNQPQHF. The CDR3 coding sequence is TGCAGTGCTACCCGGGACAGCCGCAATCAGCCCCAGCATTTT.

This clonotype was observed at least ten times. The V gene is TRBV2, the J gene TRBJ1-1, with a tentative D call TRBD1 (5 bases). The CDR3 extends over 14 amino acids. Per the germline V gene, CDR1 is SNHLY and CDR2 is FYNNEI. The germline V and J ends were trimmed by 3 bases and 4 bases, with 12 bases remaining between them. The CDR3 protein is CASSEGEEGTEAFF. CDR3 bases: TGTGCCAGCAGTGAGGGGGAGGAGGGCACTGAAGCTTTCTTT.

V is TRBV20-1 and J is TRBJ1-5; D is unresolved. The CDR3 totals 12 residues. With 6 bases removed from V and 1 base from J, the gap between germline ends came to 7 bases. Germline V gene lookup returns CDR1 DFQATT and CDR2 SNEGSKA (reference sequence). CDR3 coding DNA: TGCAGTGCCAGGATAAGCAATCAGCCCCAGCATTTT. As protein: CSARISNQPQHF.

This clonotype was recorded many times. CDR3 region: CSVTGTGGSYTEAFF. DNA for the CDR3: TGCAGCGTTACCGGGACAGGGGGATCGTACACTGAAGCTTTCTTT. This rearrangement joins TRBV29-1 to TRBJ1-1; TRBD1 aligns across 11 bases. Unmatched junction bases numbered 8, after V lost 5 bases and J lost 3 bases. Germline loops: CDR1 SQVTM, CDR2 ANQGSEA. The CDR3 length is 15 residues.

There are a few counts of this clonotype. Given the absence of the conserved phenylalanine or tryptophan at the CDR3 end, a read error is likely. The DNA is omitted, as the CDR3 cannot be located on it reliably, and the CDR3 follows TCRdb's listing. The chain links TRBV29-1 to TRBJ1-3. Including both end residues, the CDR3 is 11 amino acids long. CDR1 is SQVTM, CDR2 ANQGSEA, per germline. The CDR3 region is CSVESGNTVYS.